The 21 T cell receptor beta chains below all came from one sample that was sequenced in a study of blood T cell repertoires in COVID-19 (dated by TCRdb to 2020 to 2022). The library was produced with the immunoSEQ multiplex PCR assay. The immuneACCESS repertoire file appears here via TCRdb, limited to in-frame rearrangements. These files lack a portion of the clones; in checked studies, under half of the deficit traces to unresolved V genes, and the cause of the others is not known. Present in this sample are some 120,000 clones, 90% of which were seen just once. The top ten clonotypes cover 1.8% of the sample. Material for sequencing was peripheral blood. The receptors originated from a human donor with active COVID-19. The donor label of this sample is uncertain.

The chain carries TRBV7-6 and TRBJ1-5; TRBD1 matches 10 bases. Losses at the gene ends were 8 bases for V and 1 base for J; bases not matched to a gene: 8. The CDR3 is made up of 16 amino acids. Germline assignment: CDR1 SGHVS and CDR2 FNYEAQ. The CDR3 DNA is TGTGCCAGCGCCGCGGGGACAGGGGCCAGCAATCAGCCCCAGCATTTT. Translated, it gives CASAAGTGASNQPQHF. Variable domain in full (rest from reference TRBV7-6 and TRBJ1-5): GAGVSQSPRYKVTKRGQDVALRCDPISGHVSLYWYRQALGQGPEFLTYFNYEAQQDKSGLPNDRFSAERPEGSISTLTIQRTEQRDSAMYRCASAAGTGASNQPQHFGDGTRLSIL.

This clone has more than one count but fewer than ten. This sequence joins TRBV6-1 and TRBJ1-4; TRBD1 matches 7 bases. The CDR3 is 16 amino acids. The V gene's germline CDR1 is MNHNS and CDR2 SASEGT. V was pared by 4 bases and J by 5 bases, with 10 bases of the junction left unmatched. CDR3 coding DNA: TGTGCCAGCAGTGGATTCTTTGACAGGGACAATGAAAAACTGTTTTTT. Translated, it gives CASSGFFDRDNEKLFF.

The chain has TRBV5-1 and TRBJ2-1, with D maybe TRBD2 (5 bases). V was cut by 5 bases and J by 8 bases, with 8 bases left in between. The CDR3 totals 11 residues. Germline V gene data show CDR1 as SGHRS and CDR2 as YFSETQ. This CDR3 reads CASRASHEQFF. Here the CDR3 DNA reads TGCGCCAGCAGGGCTAGCCATGAGCAGTTCTTC.

This chain joins TRBV13 and TRBJ2-3, with 12 bases aligning to TRBD2. V lost 1 base and J lost 4; bases outside the gene matches: 6. CDR1 is PRHDT and CDR2 is FYEKMQ in the germline V gene (reference sequence). The CDR3 contains 17 residues. The CDR3, as DNA: TGTGCCAGCAGCTTAGTGGCTAGCGGGGGGGGCGCAGATACGCAGTATTTT. Translated, it gives CASSLVASGGGADTQYF.

The chain has TRBV6-2 or TRBV6-3 and TRBJ1-5; 7 positions agree with TRBD1. V trimming: 5 bases; J trimming: 7 bases; junction bases outside the gene matches: 2. Germline loops: CDR1 MNHEY, CDR2 SVGEGT. This CDR3 has 12 amino acids. In DNA, the CDR3 is TGTGCCAGCAGTACAGGGGTACAGCCCCAGCATTTT. It encodes CASSTGVQPQHF.

Only a few counts were recorded for this clone. The genes are TRBV4-3 and TRBJ1-6, with D hard to call. This CDR3 region has 15 residues. V gave up 2 bases and J gave up 5 bases, with 10 bases separating them. Germline V CDR1 and CDR2: LGHNA, YSLEER. The CDR3 coding sequence is TGCGCCAGCAGCCAAAGCGGGATGAATAATTCACCCCTCCACTTT. This encodes CASSQSGMNNSPLHF.

This clone was recorded a few times. The junction does not match germline at one end; this may be a read error. The chain carries TRBV7-3 and TRBJ1-1, with a weak D call TRBD1 (6 bases). Germline V gene sequence: CDR1 SGHTA, CDR2 FQGTGA. The CDR3 sequence is 13 residues long. The CDR3 sequence is CASSLLSEGGRSF. DNA of the CDR3: TGTGCCAGCAGCTTACTCTCGGAAGGGGGTCGCTCTTTT.

This clone was seen only once. The chain employs TRBV5-8 and TRBJ1-6; a weak D match, TRBD1 (6 bases). The CDR3 extends over 16 amino acids. In germline, CDR1 is SGHTS, CDR2 YDEGEE. V was pared by 2 bases and J by 9 bases, with 18 bases between. The CDR3 nucleotides are TGTGCCAGCAGCTTCCGGGACATGGGTATTACTTCACCCCTCCACTTT. It encodes CASSFRDMGITSPLHF. Looking up the rest from reference TRBV5-8 and TRBJ1-6 gives the full variable domain: EAGVTQSPTHLIKTRGQQATLRCSPISGHTSVYWYQQALGLGLQFLLWYDEGEERNRGNFPPRFSGRQFPNYSSELNVNALELEDSALYLCASSFRDMGITSPLHFGNGTRLTVT.

J is TRBJ2-2 and V is TRBV24-1, with TRBD1 identical over 8 bases. Germline loops: CDR1 KGHDR, CDR2 SFDVKD. The CDR3 is 13 residues long. Trimming removed 10 bases from V and 2 bases from J; junction bases left unmatched: 2. The CDR3 here is CATQGANTGELFF. As DNA, the CDR3 is TGTGCCACGCAGGGGGCAAACACCGGGGAGCTGTTTTTT.

This clone occurred a few times. V usage is TRBV1 and J usage is TRBJ1-3; the table's D call, TRBD1, was not checked against the DNA. TRBV1 is a known pseudogene. This CDR3 contains 19 residues. The CDR3 region is CTSSQEGQGPFSAGNTIYF. CDR3 bases: TGCACCAGCAGCCAAGAAGGACAGGGTCCCTTCTCCGCTGGAAACACCATATATTTT.

The V and J genes are TRBV2 and TRBJ2-2; 13 bases agree with TRBD2. Trimming at V came to 6 bases and at J to 4 bases, leaving 5 bases not matched to a gene. This CDR3 is 16 amino acids long. Germline assignment: CDR1 SNHLY and CDR2 FYNNEI. The DNA of the CDR3 is TGTGCCAGCAGGACTGGACTAGCGGGGGTCACCGGGGAGCTGTTTTTT. Translation: CASRTGLAGVTGELFF.

This clone has just one count. This chain links TRBV5-5 with TRBJ1-5; TRBD1 is a possible D gene (6 bases). Per germline, CDR1 SGHKS and CDR2 YYEKEE (reference sequence). V lost 4 bases and J lost 5, with 10 bases in between. The CDR3 runs to 13 residues. CDR3 bases: TGTGCCAGCAGCCGGGGGGGCGATCAGCCCCAGCATTTT. Translation gives CASSRGGDQPQHF.

V is TRBV19 and J is TRBJ1-1; 7 bases fit TRBD1. The CDR3 has 13 residues. The germline V gene has CDR1 LNHDA and CDR2 SQIVND (reference sequence). Trimming at V came to 9 bases and at J to 10 bases, leaving 14 bases not matched to a gene. This CDR3 reads CASRGTAQRGAFF. CDR3 in DNA: TGTGCCAGCCGAGGGACAGCGCAAAGGGGAGCTTTCTTT. Complete variable domain (other parts from reference TRBV19 and TRBJ1-1): DGGITQSPKYLFRKEGQNVTLSCEQNLNHDAMYWYRQDPGQGLRLIYYSQIVNDFQKGDIAEGYSVSREKKESFPLTVTSAQKNPTAFYLCASRGTAQRGAFFGQGTRLTVV.

V is TRBV29-1 and J is TRBJ1-1; TRBD1 matches 7 bases. Germline lookup yields CDR1 SQVTM and CDR2 ANQGSEA. The CDR3 totals 14 residues. J was trimmed by 0 bases and V by 8 bases; bases with no gene match: 9. The CDR3 region has the DNA TGCAGCTCCGCCGGGACAGCCATGAACACTGAAGCTTTCTTT. It encodes CSSAGTAMNTEAFF.

This clone was seen a single time. The chain uses TRBV11-2 and TRBJ2-3; D possibly corresponds to TRBD2 (6 bases). V lost 6 bases and J lost 0, with 19 bases in between. The CDR3 loop spans 17 amino acids. CDR1 and CDR2 from the germline V gene are SGHAT and FQNNGV. The CDR3 is CASRLLAGVLSTDTQYF. The CDR3, as DNA: TGTGCCAGCAGACTACTAGCAGGAGTACTTAGCACAGATACGCAGTATTTT.

The chain is built from TRBV18 and TRBJ2-2; D not certain. CDR3 length equals 14 residues. V lost 3 bases and J 1 base, leaving 6 bases between the germline ends. Germline CDR1 KGHSH, CDR2 LQKENI. CDR3 residues: CASSPAVNTGELFF. The CDR3, as DNA: TGTGCCAGCTCACCGGCGGTGAACACCGGGGAGCTGTTTTTT.

The rearrangement joins TRBV12-3 or TRBV12-4 to TRBJ1-5; D uncertain. Trimming left V 3 bases short and J 3 bases short, with 6 bases between. CDR3 length equals 13 residues. The CDR3 DNA follows: TGTGCCAGCAGTTTCGGGGTCAATCAGCCCCAGCATTTT. Its translation is CASSFGVNQPQHF.

This chain links TRBV6-6 with TRBJ1-4; D possibly corresponds to TRBD1 (5 bases). Per the germline V gene, CDR1 is MNHNY and CDR2 is SVGAGI (reference sequence). V lost 5 bases and J lost 11, with 12 bases in between. The CDR3 consists of 12 residues. CDR3 nucleotides: TGTGCCAGCAGTCTAGGGGAAAGGAAACTGTTTTTT. Translated: CASSLGERKLFF.

The chain combines TRBV14 with TRBJ2-1, with TRBD2 matching 8 bases. The germline V gene has CDR1 SGHDN and CDR2 FVKESK. The CDR3 covers 15 residues. The V and J ends lost 3 bases and 2 bases, in that order; junction bases with no gene match: 3. Here the CDR3 reads CASSQLAGTYNEQFF. The CDR3 DNA is TGTGCCAGCAGCCAGCTAGCGGGTACCTACAATGAGCAGTTCTTC.

The V call is TRBV18, the J call TRBJ1-6, with 10 bases identical to TRBD1. Unmatched junction bases numbered 7, after V lost 5 bases and J lost 9 bases. This CDR3 spans 15 amino acids. Germline CDR1 is KGHSH and CDR2 is LQKENI. The CDR3 protein is CASSTETGGVSPLHF. The CDR3 DNA follows: TGTGCCAGCTCAACCGAGACAGGGGGCGTTTCACCCCTCCACTTT.

The V call is TRBV6-5, the J call TRBJ2-7; D not resolved. The CDR3 spans 14 residues. The V end was cut by 7 bases, the J end by 0 bases, with 13 bases between. Germline V gene data show CDR1 as MNHEY and CDR2 as SVGAGI. This CDR3 is CASMTGQSSYEQYF. The CDR3 DNA reads as TGTGCCAGCATGACGGGTCAGAGCTCCTACGAGCAGTACTTC.